This T cell receptor beta chain was found in a study of response to subunit inactivated influenza vaccine. This clonotype was found a few times. This CDR3 has 13 residues. The V end was cut by 2 bases, the J end by 6 bases, with 11 bases between. Germline V gene lookup returns CDR1 GTSNPN and CDR2 SVGIG (reference sequence). TCRdb reanalysed the RT-PCR reads using MiXCR and keeps one entry per CDR3 protein. The data contain some 570,000 distinct CDR3 sequences, 11% of them singletons. The same sample was also used in a study of T cells expressing NK-cell markers. That paper notes: For TCR beta, cDNA was produced by 5'RACE template switching with UMIs. Obtained from sorted CD3+CD56+NKG2C+, CD3+CD56+NKG2C- and CD3+CD56-NKG2C+ T cells were the TCR beta repertoires.

The sequenced sample was PBMCs from blood, obtained on the day of vaccination. This clonotype was sampled from a man between 50 and 59 years old who received an inactivated influenza vaccine. The chain uses TRBV30 and TRBJ1-5; D is possibly TRBD1 (6 bases). The CDR3 loop is CAWSTQGTQPQHF. CDR3 DNA sequence: TGTGCCTGGAGTACCCAGGGGACTCAGCCCCAGCATTTT. The full variable domain, its missing parts supplied by reference TRBV30 and TRBJ1-5, is SQTIHQWPATLVQPVGSPLSLECTVEGTSNPNLYWYRQAAGRGLQLLFYSVGIGQISSEVPQNLSASRPQDRQFILSSKKLLLSDSGFYLCAWSTQGTQPQHFGDGTRLSIL.